The rows below give T cell receptor beta chains drawn from one sample of a study of shared clonotypes between healthy human individuals. Sequenced by immunoSEQ multiplex PCR; TCRdb stores in-frame clones only, minus some. Here the sample spans approximately 1.1 million clones, around 78% being singletons. The sample comprised memory CD4+ T cells from PBMCs. All receptors come from a man aged 18 to 29 in good health. Some clones in this sample may be carry-over from other donors' samples. Both conserved end residues are part of each CDR3. Fields, in order: V gene, clone size, D gene, J gene, CDR3 protein, CDR3 DNA. The D gene is left open where the match is weak. The size field is filled for only some rows; it gives once, few, many or a size class.

V: TRBV5-8
size: NA
D: NA
J: TRBJ1-1
CDR3: CASGRGDTEAFF
DNA: TGTGCCAGCGGGAGGGGCGACACTGAAGCTTTCTTT

V: TRBV10-3
size: NA
D: TRBD2
J: TRBJ2-7
CDR3: CAISESGLAGAYEQYF
DNA: TGTGCCATCAGTGAGTCGGGACTAGCGGGAGCCTACGAGCAGTACTTC

V: TRBV18
size: NA
D: TRBD1
J: TRBJ1-3
CDR3: CASSRGQGTGNTIYF
DNA: TGTGCCAGCTCACGGGGACAGGGGACCGGAAACACCATATATTTT

V: TRBV5-8
size: NA
D: NA
J: TRBJ2-5
CDR3: CASSLAGTRKTQYF
DNA: TGTGCCAGCAGCTTGGCCGGGACAAGGAAGACCCAGTACTTC

V: TRBV15
size: NA
D: NA
J: TRBJ1-4
CDR3: CATSRGTNEKLFF
DNA: TGTGCCACCAGCAGAGGAACTAATGAAAAACTGTTTTTT

V: TRBV2
size: few
D: NA
J: TRBJ2-7
CDR3: CATVGLGRQYF
DNA: TGTGCCACCGTGGGGCTGGGGAGGCAGTACTTC

V: TRBV29-1
size: NA
D: TRBD1
J: TRBJ1-1
CDR3: CSVLTGGTEAFF
DNA: TGCAGCGTGCTGACAGGGGGAACTGAAGCTTTCTTT

V: TRBV11-2
size: NA
D: NA
J: TRBJ2-7
CDR3: CASSFSDYEQYF
DNA: TGTGCCAGCAGCTTTTCGGACTACGAGCAGTACTTC

V: TRBV5-1
size: NA
D: TRBD1
J: TRBJ2-7
CDR3: CASSSSGQGESYEQYF
DNA: TGCGCCAGCAGCTCGTCAGGACAGGGGGAGTCCTACGAGCAGTACTTC

V: TRBV7-3
size: few
D: NA
J: TRBJ2-2
CDR3: CASSSRANTGELFF
DNA: TGTGCCAGCAGCTCGAGAGCGAACACCGGGGAGCTGTTTTTT

V: TRBV5-1
size: NA
D: NA
J: TRBJ2-3
CDR3: CASSPTTSASTDTQYF
DNA: TGCGCCAGCAGTCCCACAACTTCCGCTAGCACAGATACGCAGTATTTT

V: TRBV7-9
size: NA
D: NA
J: TRBJ1-2
CDR3: CASSLNQGEFYGYTF
DNA: TGTGCCAGCAGCTTAAATCAGGGCGAGTTTTATGGCTACACCTTC

V: TRBV29-1
size: NA
D: NA
J: TRBJ2-7
CDR3: CSVVGFPDYEQYF
DNA: TGCAGCGTTGTGGGATTCCCTGACTACGAGCAGTACTTC

V: TRBV29-1
size: NA
D: NA
J: TRBJ2-4
CDR3: CSGSRTPGAKNIQYF
DNA: TGCAGCGGTTCACGGACCCCAGGAGCCAAAAACATTCAGTACTTC

V: TRBV6-5
size: NA
D: NA
J: TRBJ1-1
CDR3: CASSYSPGQNRSF
DNA: TGTGCCAGCAGTTACTCCCCCGGCCAGAACCGTAGCTTT

V: TRBV2
size: NA
D: NA
J: TRBJ1-1
CDR3: CASTSSGGPNTEAFF
DNA: TGTGCCAGCACTAGTTCTGGGGGGCCGAACACTGAAGCTTTCTTT

V: TRBV6-1
size: NA
D: NA
J: TRBJ2-5
CDR3: CASSEAPVVSPGETQYF
DNA: TGTGCCAGCAGTGAAGCGCCCGTGGTCTCACCAGGGGAGACCCAGTACTTC

V: TRBV5-1
size: NA
D: NA
J: TRBJ2-5
CDR3: CASSLGQGGETQYF
DNA: TGCGCCAGCAGCTTGGGGCAGGGAGGAGAGACCCAGTACTTC

V: TRBV6-5
size: NA
D: NA
J: TRBJ1-2
CDR3: CASRSQVLYGYTF
DNA: TGTGCCAGCCGCTCCCAGGTCCTCTATGGCTACACCTTC

V: TRBV10-2
size: NA
D: NA
J: TRBJ1-4
CDR3: CASSGRHPSEKLFF
DNA: TGCGCCAGCAGTGGACGGCATCCGAGTGAAAAACTGTTTTTT

V: TRBV7-9
size: NA
D: NA
J: TRBJ1-2
CDR3: CASSPGDGGASGYTF
DNA: TGTGCCAGCAGCCCCGGTGATGGGGGGGCGTCTGGCTACACCTTC

V: TRBV19
size: few
D: NA
J: TRBJ1-5
CDR3: CASSIGVRQPQHF
DNA: TGTGCCAGTAGTATAGGTGTGCGGCAGCCCCAGCATTTT

V: TRBV30
size: NA
D: NA
J: TRBJ1-1
CDR3: CAWGDRFTEAFF
DNA: TGTGCCTGGGGCGACAGGTTTACTGAAGCTTTCTTT

V: TRBV19
size: NA
D: TRBD2
J: TRBJ2-5
CDR3: CASSTGLAGRYQETQYF
DNA: TGTGCCAGTAGTACGGGACTAGCGGGGAGGTACCAAGAGACCCAGTACTTC

V: TRBV11-2
size: once
D: NA
J: TRBJ2-3
CDR3: CASSLSAGPTDTQYF
DNA: TGTGCCAGCAGCTTATCCGCAGGGCCCACAGATACGCAGTATTTT

V: TRBV6-4
size: NA
D: NA
J: TRBJ1-2
CDR3: CASSEEEGSGYTF
DNA: TGTGCCAGCAGTGAAGAGGAGGGAAGTGGCTACACCTTC

V: TRBV5-5
size: NA
D: TRBD2
J: TRBJ2-7
CDR3: CASSLAPTSGFSSYEQYF
DNA: TGTGCCAGCAGCTTGGCACCGACTAGCGGGTTTAGCTCCTACGAGCAGTACTTC

V: TRBV7-8
size: NA
D: NA
J: TRBJ2-1
CDR3: CASSSVLDKQFF
DNA: TGTGCCAGCAGTTCCGTTCTAGACAAGCAGTTCTTC

V: TRBV28
size: NA
D: TRBD2
J: TRBJ2-3
CDR3: CASSGTGGGDTQYF
DNA: TGTGCCAGCAGCGGGACGGGAGGGGGAGATACGCAGTATTTT